This T cell receptor (beta chain) was retrieved from a study of shared clonotypes between healthy human individuals. The CDR3 length is 18 residues. V was pared by 3 bases and J by 1 base, with 8 bases of the junction left unmatched. Germline CDR1 is MGHRA and CDR2 is YSYEKL. Data came from immunoSEQ multiplex PCR; TCRdb stores just in-frame clones and leaves some out. The sample includes 2 million to 3 million clones, approximately 93% seen only once; the top ten take about 0.39%. The receptor's source is a man between 18 and 29 years old in good health. Some clones in this sample may be carry-over from other donors' samples. V and J are TRBV4-1 and TRBJ2-5; 13 nucleotides agree with TRBD2. The sample taken for sequencing was naive CD4+ T cells from PBMCs. The subset denotes: CD45RA+ positively selected. CDR3 amino acids: CASSHRTSGRSPQETQYF. The CDR3 coding sequence is TGCGCCAGCAGCCACCGGACTAGCGGGAGAAGTCCCCAAGAGACCCAGTACTTC.